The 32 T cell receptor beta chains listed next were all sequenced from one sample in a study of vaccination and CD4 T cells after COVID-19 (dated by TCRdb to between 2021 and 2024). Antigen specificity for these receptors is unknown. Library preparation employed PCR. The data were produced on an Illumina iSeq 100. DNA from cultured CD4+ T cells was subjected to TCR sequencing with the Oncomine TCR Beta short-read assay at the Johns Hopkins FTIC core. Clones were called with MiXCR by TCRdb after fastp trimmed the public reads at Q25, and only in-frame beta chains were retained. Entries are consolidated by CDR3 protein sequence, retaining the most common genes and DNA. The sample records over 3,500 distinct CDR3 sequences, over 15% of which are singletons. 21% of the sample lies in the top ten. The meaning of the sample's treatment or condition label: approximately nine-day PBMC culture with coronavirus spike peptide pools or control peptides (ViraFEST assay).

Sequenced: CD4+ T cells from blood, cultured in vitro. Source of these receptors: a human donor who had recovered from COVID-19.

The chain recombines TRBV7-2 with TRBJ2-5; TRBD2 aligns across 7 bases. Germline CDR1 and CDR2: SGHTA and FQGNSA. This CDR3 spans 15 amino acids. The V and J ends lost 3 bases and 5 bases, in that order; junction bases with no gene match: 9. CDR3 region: CASSLGGSGYETQYF. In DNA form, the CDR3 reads TGTGCCAGCAGCTTGGGGGGGAGCGGGTACGAGACCCAGTACTTC.

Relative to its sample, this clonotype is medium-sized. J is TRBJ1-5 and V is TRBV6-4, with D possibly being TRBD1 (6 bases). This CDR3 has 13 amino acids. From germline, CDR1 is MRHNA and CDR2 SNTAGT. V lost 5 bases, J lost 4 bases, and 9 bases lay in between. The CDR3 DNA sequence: TGTGCCAGCAGTCAGGGGAGTAATCAGCCCCAGCATTTT. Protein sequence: CASSQGSNQPQHF.

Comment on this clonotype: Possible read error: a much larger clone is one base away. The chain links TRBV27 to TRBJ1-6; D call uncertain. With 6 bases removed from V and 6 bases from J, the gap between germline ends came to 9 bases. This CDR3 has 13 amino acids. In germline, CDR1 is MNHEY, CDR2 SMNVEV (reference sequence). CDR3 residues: CASRSRTNSPLHF. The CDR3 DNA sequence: TGTGCCAGCAGAAGTAGGACTAATTCACCCCTCCACTTT.

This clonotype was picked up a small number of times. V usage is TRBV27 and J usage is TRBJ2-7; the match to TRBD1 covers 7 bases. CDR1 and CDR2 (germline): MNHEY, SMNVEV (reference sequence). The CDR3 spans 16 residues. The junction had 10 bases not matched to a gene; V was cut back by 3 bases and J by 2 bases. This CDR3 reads CASSLKYEGATYEQYF. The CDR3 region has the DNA TGTGCCAGCAGTTTGAAATATGAGGGGGCGACCTACGAGCAGTACTTC.

CDR3 sequence reads: CASSPAGQRYEQYF. CDR3 DNA: TGTGCCAGCAGCCCCGCGGGACAGCGCTACGAGCAGTACTTC. The chain is built from TRBV9 and TRBJ2-7, with D maybe TRBD1 (7 bases). With 4 bases removed from V and 3 bases from J, the gap between germline ends came to 14 bases. In germline, CDR1 is SGDLS, CDR2 YYNGEE. The CDR3 is 14 residues long.

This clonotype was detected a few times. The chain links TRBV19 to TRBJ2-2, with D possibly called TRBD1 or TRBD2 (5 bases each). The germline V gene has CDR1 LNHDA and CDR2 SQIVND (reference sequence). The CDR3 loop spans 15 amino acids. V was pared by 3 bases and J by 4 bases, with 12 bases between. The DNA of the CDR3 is TGTGCCAGTAGTATCATAGAGGGGATCACCGGGGAGCTGTTTTTT. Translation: CASSIIEGITGELFF.

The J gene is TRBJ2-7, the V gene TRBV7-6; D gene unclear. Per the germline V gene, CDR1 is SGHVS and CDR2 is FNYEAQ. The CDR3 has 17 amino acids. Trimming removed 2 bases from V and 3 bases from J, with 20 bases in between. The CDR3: CASSLSSPSTIGYEQYF. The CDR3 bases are TGTGCCAGCAGCTTAAGTTCCCCCTCGACAATCGGCTACGAGCAGTACTTC.

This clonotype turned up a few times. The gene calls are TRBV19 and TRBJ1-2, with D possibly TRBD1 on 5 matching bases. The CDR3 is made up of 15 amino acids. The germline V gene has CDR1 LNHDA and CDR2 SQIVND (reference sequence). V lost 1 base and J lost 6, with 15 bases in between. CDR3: CASSIVTETVNGYTF. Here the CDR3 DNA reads TGTGCCAGTAGTATAGTGACAGAAACAGTAAATGGCTACACCTTC.

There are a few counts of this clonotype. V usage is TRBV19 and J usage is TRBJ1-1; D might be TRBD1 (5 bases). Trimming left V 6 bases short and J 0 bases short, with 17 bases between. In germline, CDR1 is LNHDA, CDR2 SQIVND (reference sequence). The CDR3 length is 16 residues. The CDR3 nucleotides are TGTGCCAGTAGGACCGGGAGTAGGGGCATGAACACTGAAGCTTTCTTT. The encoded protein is CASRTGSRGMNTEAFF.

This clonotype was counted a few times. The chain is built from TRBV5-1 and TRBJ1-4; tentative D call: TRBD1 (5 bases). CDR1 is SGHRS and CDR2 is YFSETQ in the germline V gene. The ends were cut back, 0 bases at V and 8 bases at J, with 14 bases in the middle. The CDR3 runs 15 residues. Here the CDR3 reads CASSLGSQGREKLFF. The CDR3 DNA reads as TGCGCCAGCAGCTTGGGGAGTCAGGGCAGGGAAAAACTGTTTTTT. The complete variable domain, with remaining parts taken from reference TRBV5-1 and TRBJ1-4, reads KAGVTQTPRYLIKTRGQQVTLSCSPISGHRSVSWYQQTPGQGLQFLFEYFSETQRNKGNFPGRFSGRQFSNSRSEMNVSTLELGDSALYLCASSLGSQGREKLFFGSGTQLSVL.

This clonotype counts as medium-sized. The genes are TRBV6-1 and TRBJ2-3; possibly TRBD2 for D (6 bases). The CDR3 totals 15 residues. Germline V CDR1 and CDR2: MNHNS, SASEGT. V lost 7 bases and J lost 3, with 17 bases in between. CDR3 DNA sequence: TGTGCCAGCACCAGTCCTAGCGACGGGACAGATACGCAGTATTTT. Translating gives CASTSPSDGTDTQYF.

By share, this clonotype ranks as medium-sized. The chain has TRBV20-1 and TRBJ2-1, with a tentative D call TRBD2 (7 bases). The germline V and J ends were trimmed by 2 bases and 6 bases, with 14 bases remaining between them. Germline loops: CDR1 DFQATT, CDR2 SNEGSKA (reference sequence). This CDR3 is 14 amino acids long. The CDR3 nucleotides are TGCAGTGCTAGATTGAGGGGGGGCCTCAATGAGCAGTTCTTC. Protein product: CSARLRGGLNEQFF.

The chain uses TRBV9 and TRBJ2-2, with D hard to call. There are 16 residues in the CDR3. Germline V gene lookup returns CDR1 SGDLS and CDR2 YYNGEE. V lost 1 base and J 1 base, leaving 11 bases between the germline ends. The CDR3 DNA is TGTGCCAGCAGCGTATCGTACTCCAGGAACACCGGGGAGCTGTTTTTT. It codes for CASSVSYSRNTGELFF.

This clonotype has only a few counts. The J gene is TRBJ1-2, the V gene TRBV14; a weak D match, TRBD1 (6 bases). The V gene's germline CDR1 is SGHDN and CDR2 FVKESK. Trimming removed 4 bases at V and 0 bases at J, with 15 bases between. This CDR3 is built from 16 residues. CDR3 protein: CASSLWGTPTNYGYTF. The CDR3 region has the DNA TGTGCCAGCAGCCTTTGGGGGACACCAACTAACTATGGCTACACCTTC.

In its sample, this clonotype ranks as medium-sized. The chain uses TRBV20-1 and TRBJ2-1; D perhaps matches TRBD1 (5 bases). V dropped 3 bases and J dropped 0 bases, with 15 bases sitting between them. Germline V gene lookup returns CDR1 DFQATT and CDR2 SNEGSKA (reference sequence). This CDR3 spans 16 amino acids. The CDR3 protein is CSASVGPGLSYNEQFF. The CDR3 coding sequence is TGCAGTGCTAGCGTGGGTCCAGGGCTCTCCTACAATGAGCAGTTCTTC.

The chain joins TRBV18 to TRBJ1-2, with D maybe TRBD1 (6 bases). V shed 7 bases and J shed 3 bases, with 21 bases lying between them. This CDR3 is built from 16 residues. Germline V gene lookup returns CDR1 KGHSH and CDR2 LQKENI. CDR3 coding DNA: TGTGCCAGCTTTCACTCGTTCATGCGACAGGACTATGGCTACACCTTC. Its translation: CASFHSFMRQDYGYTF. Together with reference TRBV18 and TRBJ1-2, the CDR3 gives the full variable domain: NAGVMQNPRHLVRRRGQEARLRCSPMKGHSHVYWYRQLPEEGLKFMVYLQKENIIDESGMPKERFSAEFPKEGPSILRIQQVVRGDSAAYFCASFHSFMRQDYGYTFGSGTRLTVV.

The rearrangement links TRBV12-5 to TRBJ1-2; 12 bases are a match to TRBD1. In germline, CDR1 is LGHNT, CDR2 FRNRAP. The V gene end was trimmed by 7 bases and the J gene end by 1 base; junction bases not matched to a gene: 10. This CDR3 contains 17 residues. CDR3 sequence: CASDPGTGGFLNYGYTF. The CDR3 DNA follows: TGTGCTAGTGATCCGGGGACAGGGGGCTTTCTTAACTATGGCTACACCTTC.

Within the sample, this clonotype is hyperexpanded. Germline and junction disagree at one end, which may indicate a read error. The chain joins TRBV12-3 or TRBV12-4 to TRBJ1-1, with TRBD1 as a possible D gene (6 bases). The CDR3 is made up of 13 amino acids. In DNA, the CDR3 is TGTGCCAGCAGCTTAGGGGGGCGATTTGAAGCTTTCTTT. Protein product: CASSLGGRFEAFF.

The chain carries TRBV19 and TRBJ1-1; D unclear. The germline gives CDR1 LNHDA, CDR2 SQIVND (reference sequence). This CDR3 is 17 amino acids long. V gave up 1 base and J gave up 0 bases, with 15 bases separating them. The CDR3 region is CASSIVRSLGMNTEAFF. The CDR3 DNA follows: TGTGCCAGTAGTATAGTAAGGTCACTGGGAATGAACACTGAAGCTTTCTTT.

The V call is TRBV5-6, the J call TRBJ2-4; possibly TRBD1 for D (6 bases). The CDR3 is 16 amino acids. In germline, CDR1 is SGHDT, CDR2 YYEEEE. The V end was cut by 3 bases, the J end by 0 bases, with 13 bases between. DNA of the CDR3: TGTGCCAGCAGCTCGGACAGATATCTAGCCAAAAACATTCAGTACTTC. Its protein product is CASSSDRYLAKNIQYF.

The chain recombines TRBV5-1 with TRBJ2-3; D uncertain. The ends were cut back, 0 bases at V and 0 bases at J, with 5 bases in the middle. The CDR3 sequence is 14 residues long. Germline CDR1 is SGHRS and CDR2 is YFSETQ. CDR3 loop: CASSLDDSTDTQYF. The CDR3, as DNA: TGCGCCAGCAGCTTGGACGACAGCACAGATACGCAGTATTTT.

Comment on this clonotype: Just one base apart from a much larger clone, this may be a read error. The CDR3 region is CASSLAREGSADTQYF. The CDR3 DNA reads TGTGCCAGCAGTTTAGCGCGGGAGGGCTCCGCAGATACGCAGTATTTT. This rearrangement joins TRBV12-3 or TRBV12-4 to TRBJ2-3, with TRBD2 identical over 9 bases. V shed 0 bases, J shed 4 bases, and the junction held 5 bases outside the gene matches. This CDR3 is built from 16 residues.

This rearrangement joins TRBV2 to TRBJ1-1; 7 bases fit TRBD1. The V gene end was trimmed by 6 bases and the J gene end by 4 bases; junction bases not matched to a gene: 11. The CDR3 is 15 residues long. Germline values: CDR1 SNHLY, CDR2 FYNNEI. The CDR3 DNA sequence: TGTGCCAGCAGGGTGGGACGCCAGGGGGGCACTGAAGCTTTCTTT. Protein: CASRVGRQGGTEAFF. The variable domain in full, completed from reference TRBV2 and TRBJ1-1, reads EPEVTQTPSHQVTQMGQEVILRCVPISNHLYFYWYRQILGQKVEFLVSFYNNEISEKSEIFDDQFSVERPDGSNFTLKIRSTKLEDSAMYFCASRVGRQGGTEAFFGQGTRLTVV.

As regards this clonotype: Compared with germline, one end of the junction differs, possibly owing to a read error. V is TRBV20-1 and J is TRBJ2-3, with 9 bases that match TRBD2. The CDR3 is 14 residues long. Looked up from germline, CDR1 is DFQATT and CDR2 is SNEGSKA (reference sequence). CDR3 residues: CRARRGGGADTQYF. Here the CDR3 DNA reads TGCAGAGCTAGGCGGGGGGGAGGGGCAGATACGCAGTATTTT.

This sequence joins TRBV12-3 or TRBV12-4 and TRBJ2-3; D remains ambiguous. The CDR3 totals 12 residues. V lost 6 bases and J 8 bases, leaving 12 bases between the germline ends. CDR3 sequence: CASRPSSGTQYF. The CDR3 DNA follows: TGTGCCAGCAGACCCTCTTCAGGTACGCAGTATTTT.

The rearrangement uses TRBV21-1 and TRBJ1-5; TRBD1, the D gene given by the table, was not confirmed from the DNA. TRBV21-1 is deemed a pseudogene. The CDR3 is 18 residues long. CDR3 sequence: CASSKVPGYIYSNQPQHF. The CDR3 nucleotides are TGTGCCAGCAGCAAAGTCCCTGGTTATATATATAGCAATCAGCCCCAGCATTTT.

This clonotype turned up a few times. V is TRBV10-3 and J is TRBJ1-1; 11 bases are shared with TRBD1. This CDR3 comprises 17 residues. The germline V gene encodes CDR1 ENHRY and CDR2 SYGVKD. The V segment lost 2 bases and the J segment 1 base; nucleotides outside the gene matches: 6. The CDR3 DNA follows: TGTGCCATCAGTGAGCCACGGGACAGGGGGTCGAACACTGAAGCTTTCTTT. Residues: CAISEPRDRGSNTEAFF.

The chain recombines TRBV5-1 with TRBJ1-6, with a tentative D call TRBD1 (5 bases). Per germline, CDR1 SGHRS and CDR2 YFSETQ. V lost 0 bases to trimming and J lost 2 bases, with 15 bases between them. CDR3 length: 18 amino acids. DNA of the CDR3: TGCGCCAGCAGCTTGGGCTCCCGGGGGAGGCCCTATAATTCACCCCTCCACTTT. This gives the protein CASSLGSRGRPYNSPLHF.

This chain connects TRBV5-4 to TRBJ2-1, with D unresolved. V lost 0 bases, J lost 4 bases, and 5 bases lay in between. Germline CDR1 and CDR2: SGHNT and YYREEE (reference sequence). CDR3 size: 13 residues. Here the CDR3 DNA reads TGTGCCAGCAGCTTGGGCGTGTACAATGAGCAGTTCTTC. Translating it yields CASSLGVYNEQFF.

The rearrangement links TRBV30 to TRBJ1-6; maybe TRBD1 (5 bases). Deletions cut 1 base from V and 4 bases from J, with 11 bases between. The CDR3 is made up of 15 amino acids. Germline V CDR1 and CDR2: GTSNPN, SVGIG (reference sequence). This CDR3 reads CAWSGDPRYNSPLHF. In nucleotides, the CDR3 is TGTGCCTGGAGTGGGGACCCGAGGTATAATTCACCCCTCCACTTT.

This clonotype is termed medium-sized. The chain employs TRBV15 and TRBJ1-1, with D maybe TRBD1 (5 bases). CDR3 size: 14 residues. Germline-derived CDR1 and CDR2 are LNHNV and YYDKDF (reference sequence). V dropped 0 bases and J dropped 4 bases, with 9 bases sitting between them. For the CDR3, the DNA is TGTGCCACCAGCAGAGATAGGAGGGGCACTGAAGCTTTCTTT. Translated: CATSRDRRGTEAFF.

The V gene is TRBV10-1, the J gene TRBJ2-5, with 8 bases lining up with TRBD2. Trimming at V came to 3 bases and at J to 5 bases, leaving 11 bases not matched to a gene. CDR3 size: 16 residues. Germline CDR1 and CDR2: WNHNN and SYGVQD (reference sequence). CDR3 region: CASSETSGPPGETQYF. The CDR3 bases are TGCGCCAGCAGTGAAACTAGCGGACCCCCTGGGGAGACCCAGTACTTC.